This entry lists 13 T cell receptor beta chains sequenced from one sample in a study of blood T cell repertoires in COVID-19. The data were produced by immunoSEQ multiplex PCR, yet TCRdb's version contains in-frame clones alone and is incomplete. This sample has roughly 76,000 clones, with around 87% found just once. The specimen was peripheral blood. Receptors originate from a woman between 18 and 29 years old with acute or convalescent COVID-19.

This clone is medium-sized within its sample. The chain uses TRBV4-3 and TRBJ2-1; TRBD2 aligns across 12 bases. CDR3 size: 15 residues. Germline V gene data show CDR1 as LGHNA and CDR2 as YSLEER. The V gene end was trimmed by 4 bases and the J gene end by 8 bases; junction bases not matched to a gene: 6. CDR3 amino acids: CASSPGLAGIYEQFF. In DNA, the CDR3 is TGCGCCAGCAGCCCTGGACTAGCGGGAATCTATGAGCAGTTCTTC.

The genes are TRBV27 and TRBJ2-3, with D tentatively TRBD2 (6 bases). This CDR3 is built from 15 residues. From germline, CDR1 is MNHEY and CDR2 SMNVEV (reference sequence). The V and J ends lost 5 bases and 2 bases respectively, with 14 bases between them. CDR3 loop: CASSPGTPITDTQYF. CDR3 bases: TGTGCCAGCAGTCCCGGGACTCCCATCACAGATACGCAGTATTTT.

The chain has TRBV5-1 and TRBJ1-4, with D perhaps matching TRBD1 (6 bases). Germline CDR1 reads SGHRS; CDR2 reads YFSETQ. This CDR3 is 14 amino acids long. Trimming removed 2 bases from V and 4 bases from J, with 9 bases in between. The DNA of the CDR3 is TGCGCCAGCAGCTTCGGACAGATTAATGAAAAACTGTTTTTT. Amino acids: CASSFGQINEKLFF.

This clone was counted a single time. V and J are TRBV5-6 and TRBJ2-1; TRBD1 is a possible D gene (6 bases). Germline V CDR1 and CDR2: SGHDT, YYEEEE. The V gene lost 2 bases and the J gene lost 0 bases, with 9 bases spanning the gap. The CDR3 runs 15 residues. In DNA form, the CDR3 reads TGTGCCAGCAGCTTTACAGGGAGCTCCTACAATGAGCAGTTCTTC. It codes for CASSFTGSSYNEQFF.

V usage is TRBV27 and J usage is TRBJ1-4; maybe TRBD1 (5 bases). Germline CDR1 and CDR2: MNHEY and SMNVEV (reference sequence). The CDR3 consists of 13 residues. The V gene lost 3 bases and the J gene lost 8 bases, with 10 bases spanning the gap. This CDR3 reads CASSFGHGEKLFF. DNA for the CDR3: TGTGCCAGCAGTTTCGGACACGGCGAAAAACTGTTTTTT.

The chain joins TRBV7-2 to TRBJ2-1; 7 nucleotides align to TRBD2. The CDR3 has 14 residues. V shed 5 bases and J 7 bases; nucleotides not matched to a gene: 8. Germline values: CDR1 SGHTA, CDR2 FQGNSA. For the CDR3, the DNA is TGTGCCAGCAGCGGGAGGGGACCTCCAAATGAGCAGTTCTTC. Translating it yields CASSGRGPPNEQFF.

The gene calls are TRBV5-1 and TRBJ2-3, with TRBD2 identical over 8 bases. Germline V gene sequence: CDR1 SGHRS, CDR2 YFSETQ. The CDR3 loop spans 15 amino acids. The V and J ends lost 2 bases and 2 bases, in that order; junction bases with no gene match: 4. The CDR3 protein is CASSFTSGATDTQYF. The CDR3 DNA reads as TGCGCCAGCAGCTTTACTAGCGGAGCCACAGATACGCAGTATTTT.

The rearrangement links TRBV27 to TRBJ1-1; D is ambiguous. CDR3 length: 18 residues. CDR1 and CDR2 from the germline V gene are MNHEY and SMNVEV (reference sequence). Trimming stripped 8 bases from V and 1 base from J, with 26 bases between. In DNA form, the CDR3 reads TGTGCCAGCCGAGAGGGTGGATCTGGGGAGTGGGGGAACACTGAAGCTTTCTTT. It translates to CASREGGSGEWGNTEAFF.

The rearrangement joins TRBV30 to TRBJ1-1; perhaps TRBD1 as D (6 bases). This CDR3 comprises 11 residues. V was pared by 6 bases and J by 7 bases, with 12 bases between. Per germline, CDR1 GTSNPN and CDR2 SVGIG (reference sequence). This CDR3 reads CACSGQYEAFF. DNA of the CDR3: TGTGCCTGTTCAGGACAGTATGAAGCTTTCTTT.

The count of this clone is one. The rearrangement uses TRBV30 and TRBJ1-6; 7 bases are shared with TRBD1. The V segment lost 2 bases and the J segment 7 bases; nucleotides outside the gene matches: 5. Germline V gives CDR1 GTSNPN, CDR2 SVGIG (reference sequence). The CDR3 loop spans 14 amino acids. The CDR3 DNA sequence: TGTGCCTGGAGTCTAACAGGGGCGAATTCACCCCTCCACTTT. Its translation: CAWSLTGANSPLHF.

The chain links TRBV10-3 to TRBJ1-6; D is ambiguous. Germline CDR1 ENHRY, CDR2 SYGVKD. V dropped 0 bases and J dropped 9 bases, with 12 bases sitting between them. The CDR3 has 15 residues. This CDR3 is CAISESAQVGSPLHF. The CDR3 nucleotides are TGTGCCATCAGTGAGTCTGCGCAGGTCGGTTCACCCCTCCACTTT.

The chain has TRBV11-2 and TRBJ2-7; 9 bases agree with TRBD2. There are 14 residues in the CDR3. Germline V gene sequence: CDR1 SGHAT, CDR2 FQNNGV. The V gene end was trimmed by 2 bases and the J gene end by 4 bases; junction bases not matched to a gene: 3. DNA of the CDR3: TGTGCCAGCAGCTTAAGAGCGGGAGGTTACGAGCAGTACTTC. Translated: CASSLRAGGYEQYF.

The V gene is TRBV7-9, the J gene TRBJ2-7; 8 bases line up with TRBD1. The germline CDR1 and CDR2 sequences are SEHNR and FQNEAQ (reference sequence). The CDR3 runs to 13 residues. V lost 3 bases to trimming and J lost 5 bases; unmatched junction nucleotides: 3. CDR3 sequence: CASSFPQGDEQYF. The DNA for the CDR3 is TGTGCCAGCAGCTTCCCACAGGGGGACGAGCAGTACTTC.